The sequence of this TCR beta chain was determined in a study of blood T cell repertoires in COVID-19. At the level of the study: The study drew acute and convalescent COVID-19 samples from the United States, Italy and Spain. In each case, the material was cDNA or gDNA derived from T cells, B-cell-depleted T cells, or PBMCs.

As handled by the study authors: How many nucleated cells were present was estimated from reference gene primer amplification. Here immunoSEQ multiplex PCR was the method, and the copy in TCRdb shows in-frame clones only, minus some. The DNA was the basis for D and trimming; V, J and clone size are from that table. The sample records roughly 90,000 clones, approximately 88% being singletons. Losses at the gene ends were 0 bases for V and 5 bases for J; bases not matched to a gene: 6. Germline V gene data show CDR1 as LGHNA and CDR2 as YSLEER. The CDR3 consists of 15 residues. The material sequenced was peripheral blood. This receptor was obtained from a woman older than 75 with active or convalescent COVID-19. V gene TRBV4-3 combines with J gene TRBJ2-5; 7 bases map to TRBD2. The CDR3 DNA sequence: TGCGCCAGCAGCCAAGATGGTAGCGGGTCGGAGACCCAGTACTTC. It specifies CASSQDGSGSETQYF.